In its sample, the clone carrying this T cell receptor (beta chain) was seen many times. Its antigen is unidentified. The data were taken from a study of neurological immune-mediated disorders. Trimming removed 4 bases from V and 0 bases from J, with 6 bases in between. CDR3 length equals 13 residues. By 5'RACE with 10-nucleotide random UMIs, the cDNA was made. TCRdb fed the 5' RACE reads into MiXCR, producing one record per CDR3 protein. The table lists over 65,000 distinct CDR3 sequences, around 2.6% of them singletons. Unsorted libraries used 2 million PBMCs kept at -80 degrees C. General study results and limits: No CDR3 amino acid sequences were shared by expanded clones across subjects, suggesting private repertoires in all groups. The repertoires of 18 of 34 multiple sclerosis patients fell into one related-CDR3 cluster (a possible signature) under phylogenetic grouping.

J is TRBJ1-1 and V is TRBV12-3 or TRBV12-4; the D gene is possibly TRBD1 (5 bases). Material for sequencing was PBMCs. This clonotype was obtained from a woman in her twenties or thirties with multiple sclerosis. The CDR3 spells CASSSRVNTEAFF. As DNA, the CDR3 is TGTGCCAGCAGTTCCAGGGTGAACACTGAAGCTTTCTTT.